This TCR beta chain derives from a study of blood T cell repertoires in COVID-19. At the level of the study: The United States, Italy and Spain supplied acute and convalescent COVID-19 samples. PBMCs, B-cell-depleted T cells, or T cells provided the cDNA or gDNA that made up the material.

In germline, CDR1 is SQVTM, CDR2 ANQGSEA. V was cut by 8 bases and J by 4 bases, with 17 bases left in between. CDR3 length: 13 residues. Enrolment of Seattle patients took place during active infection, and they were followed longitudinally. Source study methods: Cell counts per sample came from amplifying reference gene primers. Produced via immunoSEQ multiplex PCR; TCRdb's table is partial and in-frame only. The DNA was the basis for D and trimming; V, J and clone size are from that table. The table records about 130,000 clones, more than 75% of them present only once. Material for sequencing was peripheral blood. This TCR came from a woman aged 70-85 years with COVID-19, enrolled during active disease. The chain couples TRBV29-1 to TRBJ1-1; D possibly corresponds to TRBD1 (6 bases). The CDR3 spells CSTQQGSSTEAFF. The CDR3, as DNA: TGCAGCACCCAGCAGGGGAGTAGCACTGAAGCTTTCTTT.